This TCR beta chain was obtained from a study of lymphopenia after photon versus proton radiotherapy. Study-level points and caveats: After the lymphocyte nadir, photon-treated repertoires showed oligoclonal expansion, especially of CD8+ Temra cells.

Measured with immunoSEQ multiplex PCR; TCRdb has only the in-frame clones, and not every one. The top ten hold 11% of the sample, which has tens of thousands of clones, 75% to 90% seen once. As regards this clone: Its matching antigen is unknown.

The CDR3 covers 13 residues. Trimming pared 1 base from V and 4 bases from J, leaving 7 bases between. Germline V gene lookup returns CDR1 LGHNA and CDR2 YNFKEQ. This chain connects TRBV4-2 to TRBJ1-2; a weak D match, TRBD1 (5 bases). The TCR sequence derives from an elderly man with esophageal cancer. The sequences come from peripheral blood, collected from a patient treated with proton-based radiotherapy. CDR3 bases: TGTGCCAGCAGCCAAGGGGACGGCTATGGCTACACCTTC. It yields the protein CASSQGDGYGYTF.